This T cell receptor beta chain came from a study of T cells and copy number aberrations in small-cell lung cancer. Study-wide points: The tissue was entirely formalin-fixed and paraffin-embedded, which is known to produce sequencing artifacts.

V was pared by 6 bases and J by 2 bases, with 13 bases of the junction left unmatched. This CDR3 has 17 residues. Germline CDR1 reads MDHEN; CDR2 reads SYDVKM. Sequencing was performed with immunoSEQ multiplex PCR; in TCRdb, only in-frame clones are kept and a portion is missing. There are 9,000 to 10,000 clones in the sample; about 79% occur only once, and under 35% lies in the top ten. This clone was seen only once. The antigen remains undetermined. Donors had limited-stage small-cell lung cancer and underwent surgical resection in Hangzhou, China, between about 2008 and 2021. This chain connects TRBV28 to TRBJ1-2; the match to TRBD1 covers 9 bases. The receptor was isolated from a man aged 60 to 75 with small cell lung cancer. Sequencing was carried out using normal tissue next to the tumor. DNA of the CDR3: TGTGCCAGCAGCTCCCCGGACAGGGGTATTGGAAACTATGGCTACACCTTC. Amino acids: CASSSPDRGIGNYGYTF.